Below are 12 T cell receptor beta chains sequenced from a single sample in a study of a mutant IDH1 vaccine in newly diagnosed glioma. Time point specified: week 11, during vaccination. Every single dose of the vaccine, 300 ug of mutant IDH1 20-mer peptide, came with topical imiquimod. Their antigens remain unidentified. Data came from immunoSEQ multiplex PCR; TCRdb stores just in-frame clones and leaves some out. The sample contains some 130,000 clones, 80% of which appear only once. The sequencing used PBMCs, collected from a glioma patient whose treatment included an IDH1 peptide vaccine. The receptors were sampled from a man aged 40-50 years with glioma.

The rearrangement uses TRBV7-6 and TRBJ2-3, with D possibly being TRBD1 (6 bases). Trimming shortened V by 5 bases and J by 3 bases, and 27 bases separated the two germline ends. The CDR3 is 19 residues long. Germline V lookup: CDR1 SGHVS, CDR2 FNYEAQ. CDR3 protein: CASSQGGGGPTGGTDTQYF. In DNA, the CDR3 is TGTGCCAGCAGCCAAGGAGGAGGAGGACCGACAGGTGGTACAGATACGCAGTATTTT. Full variable domain (missing parts from reference TRBV7-6 and TRBJ2-3): GAGVSQSPRYKVTKRGQDVALRCDPISGHVSLYWYRQALGQGPEFLTYFNYEAQQDKSGLPNDRFSAERPEGSISTLTIQRTEQRDSAMYRCASSQGGGGPTGGTDTQYFGPGTRLTVL.

This chain uses TRBV2 with TRBJ2-7; weak D call: TRBD1 (6 bases). Germline lookup yields CDR1 SNHLY and CDR2 FYNNEI. Trimming removed 7 bases at V and 5 bases at J, with 15 bases between. The CDR3 consists of 13 residues. The CDR3 loop is CASMGAGADEQYF. The CDR3 nucleotides are TGTGCCAGCATGGGGGCAGGCGCCGACGAGCAGTACTTC.

This clone came up a few times. This sequence joins TRBV18 and TRBJ1-1, with D maybe TRBD1 (5 bases). CDR1 and CDR2 from the germline V gene are KGHSH and LQKENI. Trimming left V 1 base short and J 4 bases short, with 13 bases between. CDR3 length: 15 residues. CDR3 DNA sequence: TGTGCCAGCTCACCACTTTCCCGGGACTTCACTGAAGCTTTCTTT. Translated: CASSPLSRDFTEAFF.

The V gene is TRBV19, the J gene TRBJ2-4; TRBD1 is a possible D gene (7 bases). V lost 3 bases and J lost 3, with 12 bases in between. The CDR3 contains 15 residues. Per the germline V gene, CDR1 is LNHDA and CDR2 is SQIVND (reference sequence). The CDR3 loop reads CASSIRQGGKNIQYF. The CDR3 nucleotides are TGTGCCAGTAGTATCCGACAGGGAGGCAAAAACATTCAGTACTTC.

This chain uses TRBV21-1 with TRBJ2-5. TRBV21-1 is a listed pseudogene. CDR3 length: 13 residues. Written as DNA, the CDR3 is TGTGCCAGCACTGTACGGAACCAAGAGACCCAGTACTTC. This gives the protein CASTVRNQETQYF.

In this sample, this clone turned up a few times. CDR3 loop: CASSFDKSYEQYF. The CDR3 bases are TGTGCCAGCAGTTTTGACAAATCCTACGAGCAGTACTTC. The rearrangement joins TRBV27 to TRBJ2-7; D is uncertain. Germline CDR1 is MNHEY and CDR2 is SMNVEV (reference sequence). This CDR3 comprises 13 residues. Deletions cut 3 bases from V and 1 base from J, with 7 bases between.

The rearrangement uses TRBV30 and TRBJ1-5; D unresolved. The CDR3 runs to 14 residues. Germline V lookup: CDR1 GTSNPN, CDR2 SVGIG (reference sequence). Trimming removed 0 bases from V and 1 base from J, with 7 bases in between. CDR3 loop: CAWSVLLSNQPQHF. DNA for the CDR3: TGTGCCTGGAGTGTCTTATTGAGCAATCAGCCCCAGCATTTT.

The chain uses TRBV5-1 and TRBJ2-5, with a weak D call TRBD2 (5 bases). Germline values: CDR1 SGHRS, CDR2 YFSETQ. The length of the CDR3 is 14 residues. V shed 1 base and J shed 7 bases, with 14 bases lying between them. The CDR3 here is CASSLLLAEGTQYF. In DNA, the CDR3 is TGCGCCAGCAGCTTGCTCCTAGCCGAGGGGACCCAGTACTTC.

This clone was seen a single time. V is TRBV6-1 and J is TRBJ2-5; 11 bases match TRBD2. There are 15 residues in the CDR3. V lost 2 bases to trimming and J lost 4 bases; unmatched junction nucleotides: 3. The germline V gene has CDR1 MNHNS and CDR2 SASEGT. In DNA, the CDR3 is TGTGCCAGCAGTGAATCGACTAGCGGGGCAGAGACCCAGTACTTC. It specifies CASSESTSGAETQYF.

The chain joins TRBV30 to TRBJ1-3; D unclear. The CDR3 loop spans 17 amino acids. V was trimmed by 0 bases and J by 0 bases, leaving 15 bases between them. The germline V gene has CDR1 GTSNPN and CDR2 SVGIG (reference sequence). The CDR3: CAWSVMGKSSSGNTIYF. In nucleotides, the CDR3 is TGTGCCTGGAGTGTAATGGGCAAGTCCAGCTCTGGAAACACCATATATTTT.

V is TRBV27 and J is TRBJ2-6, with D unclear. Germline lookup yields CDR1 MNHEY and CDR2 SMNVEV (reference sequence). V gave up 2 bases and J gave up 1 base, with 3 bases separating them. The CDR3 is 14 amino acids. CDR3 nucleotides: TGTGCCAGCAGTTTACATTCTGGGGCCAACGTCCTGACTTTC. Encoded protein: CASSLHSGANVLTF.

The chain carries TRBV13 and TRBJ2-1; D ambiguous. V dropped 5 bases and J dropped 6 bases, with 14 bases sitting between them. The CDR3 extends over 14 amino acids. Germline assignment: CDR1 PRHDT and CDR2 FYEKMQ (reference sequence). The CDR3 loop reads CASSTFSPVNEQFF. CDR3 DNA sequence: TGTGCCAGCAGCACTTTTTCCCCCGTCAATGAGCAGTTCTTC. The full variable domain, rest sourced from reference TRBV13 and TRBJ2-1, is AAGVIQSPRHLIKEKRETATLKCYPIPRHDTVYWYQQGPGQDPQFLISFYEKMQSDKGSIPDRFSAQQFSDYHSELNMSSLELGDSALYFCASSTFSPVNEQFFGPGTRLTVL.